The rows below give T cell receptor beta chains drawn from one sample of a study of T cell responses to AZD1222 COVID-19 vaccine. Profiled with immunoSEQ multiplex PCR; TCRdb holds only in-frame clones, not every one. Found here are just over 90,000 clones, 85% to 90% of them singletons; the top ten hold about 2.5%. The sample consisted of peripheral blood, taken 28 days after the second AZD1222 dose. The receptor source for this set is an adult who received the AZD1222 COVID-19 vaccine. CDR3s include the opening cysteine and the closing phenylalanine or tryptophan. A D gene is named only where the DNA matches it firmly. Size tells how often a clone was seen (once, few, many) or the class of an expanded clone, and some rows leave it out.

j_call,clone_size,d_call,v_call,cdr3_aa,cdr3_nt
TRBJ2-7,-,-,TRBV21-1,CASSKGEAFYEQYF,TGTGCCAGCAGCAAAGGGGAGGCCTTCTACGAGCAGTACTTC
TRBJ2-4,-,TRBD1,TRBV5-1,CASSQPGQGANIQYF,TGCGCCAGCAGCCAACCGGGACAGGGGGCGAACATTCAGTACTTC
TRBJ1-1,-,-,TRBV14,CASSQGRLTEAFF,TGTGCCAGCAGCCAAGGCAGACTAACTGAAGCTTTCTTT
TRBJ1-4,-,-,TRBV6-5,CASSSLQENEKLFF,TGTGCCAGCAGTAGCCTACAGGAAAATGAAAAACTGTTTTTT
TRBJ1-2,-,-,TRBV29-1,CSVPRRDKPGYTF,TGCAGCGTTCCGAGGCGGGACAAGCCTGGCTACACCTTC
TRBJ1-4,-,-,TRBV7-9,CASSLSRVEKLFF,TGTGCCAGCAGCCTGAGCAGGGTGGAAAAACTGTTTTTT
TRBJ2-1,-,-,TRBV7-9,CASSLIGNEQFF,TGTGCCAGCAGCTTGATCGGGAATGAGCAGTTCTTC
TRBJ2-7,-,-,TRBV5-8,CASSWPTESYEQYF,TGTGCCAGCAGCTGGCCGACAGAATCCTACGAGCAGTACTTC
TRBJ2-3,-,-,TRBV19,CASSMGLPGTDTQYF,TGTGCCAGTAGTATGGGGCTCCCTGGGACAGATACGCAGTATTTT
TRBJ1-1,-,TRBD1,TRBV13,CASSLRDRASEAFF,TGTGCCAGCAGCCTCCGGGACAGGGCTTCCGAAGCTTTCTTT
TRBJ1-4,-,-,TRBV19,CASTDPGEKLFF,TGTGCCAGTACTGATCCGGGTGAAAAACTGTTTTTT
TRBJ2-7,-,-,TRBV3-1/TRBV3-2,CASSPRTGYEQYF,TGTGCCAGCAGCCCAAGGACGGGCTACGAGCAGTACTTC
TRBJ1-2,once,-,TRBV5-6,CASSLDRNSGYTF,TGTGCCAGCAGTCTTGACAGGAACTCTGGCTACACCTTC
TRBJ2-3,-,TRBD2,TRBV6-5,CASMLAARTDTQYF,TGTGCCAGCATGCTAGCGGCCCGCACAGATACGCAGTATTTT
TRBJ1-3,-,-,TRBV12-5,CASGAGEGHSGNTIYF,TGTGCTAGTGGTGCGGGGGAGGGTCACTCTGGAAACACCATATATTTT
TRBJ1-2,-,-,TRBV19,CASSGRGTYGYTF,TGTGCCAGTAGCGGAAGGGGAACCTATGGCTACACCTTC
TRBJ2-3,-,-,TRBV7-2,CASSSPSVVGTDTQYF,TGTGCCAGCAGCTCCCCATCGGTCGTGGGCACAGATACGCAGTATTTT
TRBJ2-5,-,-,TRBV9,CASSAGPVIQETQYF,TGTGCCAGCAGCGCGGGACCGGTTATCCAAGAGACCCAGTACTTC
TRBJ1-6,few,-,TRBV30,CAWSVLVSPLHF,TGTGCCTGGAGTGTACTCGTTTCACCCCTCCACTTT
TRBJ1-2,-,TRBD1,TRBV25-1,CASSYLKRGLKYGYTF,TGTGCCAGCAGTTATCTAAAAAGGGGGCTCAAGTATGGCTACACCTTC
TRBJ2-7,-,TRBD1,TRBV18,CASSPSTGGDEQYF,TGTGCCAGCTCACCATCTACAGGGGGCGACGAGCAGTACTTC
TRBJ1-3,-,-,TRBV19,CASSIAPEAISGNTIYF,TGTGCCAGTAGTATAGCCCCCGAGGCGATCTCTGGAAACACCATATATTTT